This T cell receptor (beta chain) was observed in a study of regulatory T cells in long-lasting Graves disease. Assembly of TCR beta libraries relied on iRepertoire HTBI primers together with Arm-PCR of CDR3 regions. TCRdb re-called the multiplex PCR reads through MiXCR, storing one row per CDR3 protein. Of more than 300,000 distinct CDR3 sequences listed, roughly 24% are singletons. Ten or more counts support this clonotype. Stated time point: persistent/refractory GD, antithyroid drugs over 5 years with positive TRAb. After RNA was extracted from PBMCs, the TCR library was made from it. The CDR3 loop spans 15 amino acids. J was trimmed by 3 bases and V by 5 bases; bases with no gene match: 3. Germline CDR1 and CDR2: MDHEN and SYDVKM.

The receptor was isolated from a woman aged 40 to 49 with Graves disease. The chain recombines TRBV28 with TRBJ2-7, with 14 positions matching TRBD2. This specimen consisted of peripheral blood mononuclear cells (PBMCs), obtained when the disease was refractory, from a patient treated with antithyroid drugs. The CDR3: CASSRGTSGSYEQYF. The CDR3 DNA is TGTGCCAGCAGTCGAGGGACTAGCGGGAGCTACGAGCAGTACTTC.